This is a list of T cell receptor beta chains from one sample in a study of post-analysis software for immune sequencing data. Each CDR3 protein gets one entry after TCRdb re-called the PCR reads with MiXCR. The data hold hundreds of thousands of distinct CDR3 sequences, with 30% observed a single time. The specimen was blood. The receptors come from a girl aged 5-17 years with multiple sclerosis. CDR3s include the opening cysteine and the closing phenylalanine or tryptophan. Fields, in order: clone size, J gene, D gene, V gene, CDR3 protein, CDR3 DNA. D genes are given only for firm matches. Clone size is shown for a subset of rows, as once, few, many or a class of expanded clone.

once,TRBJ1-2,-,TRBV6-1,CASRPRLSGASAYGYTF,TGTGCCAGCAGGCCCCGGCTAAGTGGGGCGTCCGCCTATGGCTACACCTTC
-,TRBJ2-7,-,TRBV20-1,CSARSQLHGYEQYF,TGCAGTGCTAGAAGCCAACTACATGGCTACGAGCAGTACTTC
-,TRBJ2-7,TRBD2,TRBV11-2,CASSFRLAGGEQYF,TGTGCCAGCAGCTTTCGGCTAGCGGGGGGCGAGCAGTACTTC
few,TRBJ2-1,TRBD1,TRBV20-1,CSVRETGGREQFF,TGCAGTGTCCGCGAGACAGGGGGTAGGGAGCAGTTCTTC
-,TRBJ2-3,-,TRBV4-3,CASSRSIGDTQYF,TGCGCCAGCAGCCGATCTATTGGAGATACGCAGTATTTT
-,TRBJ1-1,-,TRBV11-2,CASSPRDFNTEAFF,TGTGCCAGCAGCCCCAGGGACTTTAACACTGAAGCTTTCTTT
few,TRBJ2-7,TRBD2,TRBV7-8,CASSLFGGGSSYEQYF,TGTGCCAGCAGCTTATTTGGCGGGGGGAGCTCCTACGAGCAGTACTTC
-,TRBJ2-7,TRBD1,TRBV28,CASSSQGAPFIEQYF,TGTGCCAGCAGTTCCCAGGGGGCCCCGTTCATCGAGCAGTACTTC
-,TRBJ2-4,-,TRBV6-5,CASSYPTHRLAKNIQYF,TGTGCCAGCAGTTACCCGACACATCGACTAGCCAAAAACATTCAGTACTTC
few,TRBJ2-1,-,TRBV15,CATSRDPPDNEQFF,TGTGCCACCAGCAGAGATCCTCCCGACAATGAGCAGTTCTTC
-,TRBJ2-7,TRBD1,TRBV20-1,CSGTGTGVYEQYF,TGCAGTGGCACCGGGACAGGGGTTTACGAGCAGTACTTC
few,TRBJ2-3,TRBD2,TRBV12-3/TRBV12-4,CASSPGTSGASTDTQYF,TGTGCCAGCAGCCCCGGGACTAGCGGGGCTAGCACAGATACGCAGTATTTT
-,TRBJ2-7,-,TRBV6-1,CASTPRWAAGEQYF,TGTGCCAGCACTCCCCGCTGGGCCGCGGGGGAGCAGTACTTC
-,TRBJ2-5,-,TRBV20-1,CSARVRGEETQYF,TGCAGTGCTAGAGTCAGGGGGGAAGAGACCCAGTACTTC
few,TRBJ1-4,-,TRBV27,CATSSRPNEKLFF,TGTGCCACCAGCTCCCGACCCAATGAAAAACTGTTTTTT
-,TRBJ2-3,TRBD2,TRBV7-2,CASTIIGTSQDTQYF,TGTGCCAGCACCATAATCGGGACTAGTCAAGATACGCAGTATTTT
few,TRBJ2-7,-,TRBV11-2,CASSLDLRGYEQYF,TGTGCCAGCAGCTTAGATCTGAGGGGTTACGAGCAGTACTTC
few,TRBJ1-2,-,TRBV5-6,CASSLFGFMGYTF,TGTGCCAGCAGCTTGTTCGGCTTTATGGGCTACACCTTC
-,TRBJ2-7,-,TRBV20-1,CSAEGGTSYEQYF,TGCAGTGCCGAGGGCGGGACCAGCTACGAGCAGTACTTC
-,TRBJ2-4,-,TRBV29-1,CSATRLAKNIQYF,TGCAGCGCCACAAGACTAGCCAAAAACATTCAGTACTTC
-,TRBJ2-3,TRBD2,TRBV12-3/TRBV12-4,CASSLGLAGGSSTDTQYF,TGTGCCAGCAGTTTAGGGCTAGCGGGGGGGTCTAGCACAGATACGCAGTATTTT
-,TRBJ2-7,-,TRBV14,CASSQDSSYEQYF,TGTGCCAGCAGCCAGGACAGTTCCTACGAGCAGTACTTC
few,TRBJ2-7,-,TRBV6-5,CASSYGAAGEQYF,TGTGCCAGCAGTTACGGGGCGGCAGGTGAGCAGTACTTC
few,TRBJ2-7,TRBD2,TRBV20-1,CSARRFGGGDSYEQYF,TGCAGTGCTAGACGATTCGGGGGAGGGGACTCCTACGAGCAGTACTTC
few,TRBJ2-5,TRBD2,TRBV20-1,CSARGGGGETQYF,TGCAGTGCCCGGGGCGGGGGTGGAGAGACCCAGTACTTC
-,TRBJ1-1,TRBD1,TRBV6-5,CASSYSVQGRMNTEAFF,TGTGCCAGCAGTTACTCCGTACAGGGGCGCATGAACACTGAAGCTTTCTTT
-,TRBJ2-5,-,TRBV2,CASREARERETQYF,TGTGCCAGCAGGGAAGCCAGGGAGCGTGAGACCCAGTACTTC
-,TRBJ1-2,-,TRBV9,CASSVALAGNNGYTF,TGTGCCAGCAGCGTAGCTCTGGCAGGCAATAATGGCTACACCTTC
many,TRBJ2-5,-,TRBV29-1,CSVDPVQETQYF,TGCAGCGTTGACCCGGTCCAAGAGACCCAGTACTTC
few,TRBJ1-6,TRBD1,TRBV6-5,CASSYVTGGDSPLHF,TGTGCCAGCAGTTACGTCACAGGGGGGGATTCACCCCTCCACTTT
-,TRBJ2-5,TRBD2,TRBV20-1,CSARGEGNNWGGTQYF,TGCAGTGCTAGGGGGGAGGGAAACAACTGGGGGGGGACCCAGTACTTC
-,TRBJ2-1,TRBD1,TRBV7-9,CASSLLTGVLEEQFF,TGTGCCAGCAGCTTATTGACAGGGGTTTTGGAGGAGCAGTTCTTC
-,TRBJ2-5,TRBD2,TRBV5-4,CASSPLGLAGASETQYF,TGTGCCAGCAGTCCGCTGGGACTAGCGGGAGCCTCGGAGACCCAGTACTTC
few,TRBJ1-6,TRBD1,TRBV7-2,CASSPGVGTVNSPLHF,TGTGCCAGCAGCCCAGGGGTCGGGACAGTCAATTCACCCCTCCACTTT
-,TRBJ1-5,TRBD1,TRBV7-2,CASSSRRHRGHNQPQHF,TGTGCCAGCAGCTCTCGACGGCACAGGGGGCATAATCAGCCCCAGCATTTT
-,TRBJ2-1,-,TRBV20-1,CSTRDLGGTSYNEQFF,TGCAGTACTAGAGATCTGGGCGGGACCTCCTACAATGAGCAGTTCTTC
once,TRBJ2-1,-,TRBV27,CASSFARGGNEHFF,TGTGCCAGCAGTTTTGCCCGCGGGGGCAATGAGCACTTCTTC
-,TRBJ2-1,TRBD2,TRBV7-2,CASSSSGGAFNEQFF,TGTGCCAGCAGCTCCAGCGGGGGGGCGTTCAATGAGCAGTTCTTC
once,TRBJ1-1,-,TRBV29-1,CSAVSGRAEAFF,TGCAGCGCTGTCTCAGGGAGGGCTGAAGCTTTCTTT
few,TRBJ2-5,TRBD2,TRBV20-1,CSAPVAGGRETQYF,TGCAGTGCACCCGTAGCGGGGGGGCGAGAGACCCAGTACTTC
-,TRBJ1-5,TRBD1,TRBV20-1,CSARAGGGQGGQPQHF,TGCAGTGCTAGAGCGGGTGGGGGACAGGGAGGTCAGCCCCAGCATTTT
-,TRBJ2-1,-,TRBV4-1,CASSQETEPLIYNEQFF,TGCGCCAGCAGCCAAGAGACAGAACCGCTCATATACAATGAGCAGTTCTTC
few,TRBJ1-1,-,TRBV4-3,CASSQDRANEAFF,TGCGCCAGCAGCCAAGATAGGGCTAATGAAGCTTTCTTT
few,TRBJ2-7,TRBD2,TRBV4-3,CASSQARLAGGVHEQYF,TGCGCCAGCAGCCAAGCTAGGCTGGCGGGAGGGGTCCACGAGCAGTACTTC
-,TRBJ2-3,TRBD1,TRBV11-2,CASSFTDRVSEDTQYF,TGTGCCAGCAGCTTTACCGACAGGGTTTCTGAGGATACGCAGTATTTT
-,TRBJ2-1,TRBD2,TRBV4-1,CASSQATGGPYNEQFF,TGCGCCAGCAGCCAAGCCACGGGGGGGCCCTACAATGAGCAGTTCTTC
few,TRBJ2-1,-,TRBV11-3,CASSLGSGNEQFF,TGTGCCAGCAGCTTAGGGAGCGGCAATGAGCAGTTCTTC
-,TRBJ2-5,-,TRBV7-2,CASSSELEGGWETQYF,TGTGCCAGCAGCTCAGAGTTGGAGGGGGGGTGGGAGACCCAGTACTTC
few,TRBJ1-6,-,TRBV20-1,CSAPHSGWNSPLHF,TGCAGTGCTCCACACAGTGGTTGGAATTCACCCCTCCACTTT
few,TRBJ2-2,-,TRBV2,CASSEWKGAPGRTGELFF,TGTGCCAGCAGTGAGTGGAAGGGGGCTCCCGGGAGGACCGGGGAGCTGTTTTTT
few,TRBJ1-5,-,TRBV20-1,CSATPSVGYQPQHF,TGCAGTGCCACCCCCTCGGTCGGTTATCAGCCCCAGCATTTT
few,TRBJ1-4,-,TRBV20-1,CSADGLPGTEKLFF,TGCAGTGCAGACGGACTCCCCGGGACTGAAAAACTGTTTTTT
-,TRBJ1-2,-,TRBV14,CASSPEYTTKYGYTF,TGTGCCAGCAGCCCAGAATACACGACTAAATATGGCTACACCTTC
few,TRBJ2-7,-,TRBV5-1,CASSPPGDTSGQYF,TGCGCCAGCAGCCCCCCCGGGGATACCTCCGGGCAGTACTTC